A single sample is the source of the 23 T cell receptor beta chains below, sequenced in a study of cytomegalovirus exposure and HLA in healthy donors. PCR primers comprised 60 Vbeta and 13 Jbeta primers. Here immunoSEQ multiplex PCR was the method, and the copy in TCRdb shows in-frame clones only, minus some. The sample comprises about 140,000 clones, about four fifths of which are singletons, and under 6% rests with the top ten. Sequenced input: PBMCs. These receptors were taken from a man between 35 and 55 years old in good health and CMV-seronegative.

V usage is TRBV5-1 and J usage is TRBJ2-7; TRBD2 agrees at 14 bases. With 10 bases clipped from V and 4 bases from J, the junction kept 7 bases outside the gene matches. The length of the CDR3 is 14 residues. Germline assignment: CDR1 SGHRS and CDR2 YFSETQ. CDR3: CASGTSGGPYEQYF. As DNA, the CDR3 is TGCGCCTCCGGGACTAGCGGGGGACCATACGAGCAGTACTTC.

CDR3 DNA sequence: TGTGCCAGCAGTGTCCGGGGGGGGCCGCAGGACAATGAGCAGTTCTTC. Translation: CASSVRGGPQDNEQFF. This sequence joins TRBV6-1 and TRBJ2-1, with 8 bases identical to TRBD2. The CDR3 is 16 residues long. Per germline, CDR1 MNHNS and CDR2 SASEGT. Trimming cost V 4 bases and J 5 bases; bases outside gene matches: 10.

V is TRBV25-1 and J is TRBJ2-7; TRBD1 might be the D (6 bases). CDR1 and CDR2 (germline): MGHDK, SYGVNS. V shed 4 bases and J shed 3 bases, with 7 bases lying between them. This CDR3 region has 12 residues. For the CDR3, the DNA is TGTGCCAGCAGTGGGGGGCTCTACGAGCAGTACTTC. This translates into CASSGGLYEQYF.

J is TRBJ1-1 and V is TRBV27; D remains ambiguous. V was pared by 0 bases and J by 1 base, with 12 bases between. Germline CDR1 reads MNHEY; CDR2 reads SMNVEV (reference sequence). This CDR3 spans 16 amino acids. The CDR3 region has the DNA TGTGCCAGCAGTTTATCGGGCAGAGCCTCGAACACTGAAGCTTTCTTT. Protein product: CASSLSGRASNTEAFF.

This sequence joins TRBV6-5 and TRBJ1-1; 8 bases agree with TRBD1. The ends lost 2 bases at V and 4 bases at J; junction bases unmatched: 3. CDR1 and CDR2 (germline): MNHEY, SVGAGI. The CDR3 is 14 residues long. The CDR3 here is CASSYDTGGTEAFF. DNA of the CDR3: TGTGCCAGCAGTTACGATACAGGGGGCACTGAAGCTTTCTTT.

V is TRBV6-6 and J is TRBJ2-5, with TRBD2 matching 9 bases. V shed 6 bases and J 1 base; nucleotides not matched to a gene: 6. The CDR3 loop spans 15 amino acids. Germline values: CDR1 MNHNY, CDR2 SVGAGI (reference sequence). Here the CDR3 reads CASRTIAGAQETQYF. CDR3 bases: TGTGCCAGCAGGACAATAGCGGGGGCCCAAGAGACCCAGTACTTC.

V and J are TRBV14 and TRBJ2-7; the match to TRBD1 covers 8 bases. CDR3 length: 15 amino acids. The V gene's germline CDR1 is SGHDN and CDR2 FVKESK. Trimming at V came to 3 bases and at J to 2 bases, leaving 6 bases not matched to a gene. The CDR3 region has the DNA TGTGCCAGCAGCCACCCCAGGGGGCAGACCTACGAGCAGTACTTC. It is translated as CASSHPRGQTYEQYF.

For the CDR3, the DNA is TGTGCCAGCAGCACAGGGCCGAATCAGCCCCAGCATTTT. This sequence encodes CASSTGPNQPQHF. This chain connects TRBV7-2 to TRBJ1-5, with D maybe TRBD1 (6 bases). Germline V gene data show CDR1 as SGHTA and CDR2 as FQGNSA. With 5 bases removed from V and 4 bases from J, the gap between germline ends came to 9 bases. This CDR3 spans 13 amino acids.

The chain links TRBV7-2 to TRBJ2-7; possibly TRBD2 for D (6 bases). V was cut by 2 bases and J by 0 bases, with 17 bases left in between. The CDR3 contains 17 residues. Per the germline V gene, CDR1 is SGHTA and CDR2 is FQGNSA. The CDR3 DNA reads as TGTGCCAGCAGCTTACCGGGGGTAGCCGACGTCTCCTACGAGCAGTACTTC. This gives the protein CASSLPGVADVSYEQYF. Complete variable domain (other parts from reference TRBV7-2 and TRBJ2-7): GAGVSQSPSNKVTEKGKDVELRCDPISGHTALYWYRQSLGQGLEFLIYFQGNSAPDKSGLPSDRFSAERTGGSVSTLTIQRTQQEDSAVYLCASSLPGVADVSYEQYFGPGTRLTVT.

This clone has only one observation. The V gene is TRBV6-5, the J gene TRBJ1-2; perhaps TRBD1 as D (5 bases). CDR1 and CDR2 from the germline V gene are MNHEY and SVGAGI. V dropped 1 base and J dropped 2 bases, with 11 bases sitting between them. This CDR3 comprises 15 residues. CDR3 protein: CASSYYRQTNYGYTF. The CDR3 DNA reads TGTGCCAGCAGTTACTACAGACAGACCAACTATGGCTACACCTTC.

This chain connects TRBV6-5 to TRBJ2-5, with D maybe TRBD2 (6 bases). The CDR3 contains 13 residues. V lost 6 bases, J lost 1 base, and 9 bases lay in between. Germline CDR1 is MNHEY and CDR2 is SVGAGI. The DNA of the CDR3 is TGTGCCAGCAGCAGGGACTTCCAAGAGACCCAGTACTTC. Translating gives CASSRDFQETQYF.

The chain has TRBV28 and TRBJ2-3, with unresolved D. V was trimmed by 1 base and J by 6 bases, leaving 11 bases between them. The CDR3 spans 14 residues. Germline assignment: CDR1 MDHEN and CDR2 SYDVKM. The CDR3 is CASSLLTVGDTQYF. The CDR3 bases are TGTGCCAGCAGTTTATTGACCGTCGGGGATACGCAGTATTTT.

V usage is TRBV7-3 and J usage is TRBJ2-7, with a possible D match to TRBD2 (6 bases). The V gene lost 5 bases and the J gene lost 0 bases, with 14 bases spanning the gap. The CDR3 totals 15 residues. Germline lookup yields CDR1 SGHTA and CDR2 FQGTGA. The CDR3 bases are TGTGCCAGCAGCCTCACCGGGGGAATCTCCTACGAGCAGTACTTC. It encodes CASSLTGGISYEQYF. Based on the CDR3 plus reference TRBV7-3 and TRBJ2-7, the full variable domain is GAGVSQTPSNKVTEKGKYVELRCDPISGHTALYWYRQSLGQGPEFLIYFQGTGAADDSGLPNDRFFAVRPEGSVSTLKIQRTERGDSAVYLCASSLTGGISYEQYFGPGTRLTVT.

CDR3 protein: CASSAQGSPQYF. The DNA for the CDR3 is TGTGCCAGCAGCGCACAGGGTAGCCCGCAGTATTTT. The chain links TRBV7-6 to TRBJ2-3, with D perhaps matching TRBD1 (6 bases). Germline values: CDR1 SGHVS, CDR2 FNYEAQ. The CDR3 has 12 amino acids. V gave up 5 bases and J gave up 10 bases, with 13 bases separating them.

The chain couples TRBV7-2 to TRBJ2-2; 11 bases line up with TRBD2. The CDR3 is 15 amino acids. V lost 1 base, J lost 6 bases, and 1 base stayed unmatched. Germline V CDR1 and CDR2: SGHTA, FQGNSA. The CDR3 DNA follows: TGTGCCAGCAGCTTAGTTAGCGGGGGGGCCGGGGAGCTGTTTTTT. It yields the protein CASSLVSGGAGELFF.

This chain connects TRBV18 to TRBJ2-3; 7 bases map to TRBD2. The V segment lost 4 bases and the J segment 7 bases; nucleotides outside the gene matches: 11. Germline loops: CDR1 KGHSH, CDR2 LQKENI. This CDR3 has 15 amino acids. CDR3 protein: CASSLSGENWNTQYF. The CDR3 DNA is TGTGCCAGCTCACTAAGCGGGGAGAACTGGAATACGCAGTATTTT.

CDR3 DNA: TGTGCCAGCAGGCGGGACAGCGCTAACTATGGCTACACCTTC. Translating it yields CASRRDSANYGYTF. The chain links TRBV6-5 to TRBJ1-2; 7 bases map to TRBD1. After removal of 6 bases from V and 0 bases from J, the junction contained 4 bases not matched to a gene. This CDR3 comprises 14 residues. Per the germline V gene, CDR1 is MNHEY and CDR2 is SVGAGI.

This clone was seen a handful of times. The chain links TRBV13 to TRBJ2-7, with 12 nucleotides matching TRBD2. The V gene end was trimmed by 6 bases and the J gene end by 0 bases; junction bases not matched to a gene: 6. This CDR3 is 16 amino acids long. Germline V gene lookup returns CDR1 PRHDT and CDR2 FYEKMQ (reference sequence). This CDR3 reads CASRLAGGPHSYEQYF. The CDR3 nucleotides are TGTGCCAGCAGACTAGCGGGGGGCCCCCACTCCTACGAGCAGTACTTC.

The V call is TRBV30, the J call TRBJ1-4; D is unresolved. The CDR3 has 16 amino acids. CDR1 is GTSNPN and CDR2 is SVGIG in the germline V gene (reference sequence). Trimming took off 3 bases at V and 0 bases at J, with 14 bases between the two ends. As DNA, the CDR3 is TGTGCCTGGAGCGAGACTACCGGGGCAACTAATGAAAAACTGTTTTTT. Its translation is CAWSETTGATNEKLFF. Based on the CDR3 plus reference TRBV30 and TRBJ1-4, the full variable domain is SQTIHQWPATLVQPVGSPLSLECTVEGTSNPNLYWYRQAAGRGLQLLFYSVGIGQISSEVPQNLSASRPQDRQFILSSKKLLLSDSGFYLCAWSETTGATNEKLFFGSGTQLSVL.

This clone has a handful of counts. V and J are TRBV6-5 and TRBJ1-2; no firm D call. CDR3 size: 14 residues. CDR1 is MNHEY, CDR2 SVGAGI, per germline. V lost 0 bases to trimming and J lost 6 bases, with 11 bases between them. The CDR3 is CASSYSEALNGYTF. DNA for the CDR3: TGTGCCAGCAGTTACTCGGAGGCACTCAATGGCTACACCTTC.

The rearrangement links TRBV27 to TRBJ2-3, with D maybe TRBD2 (5 bases). V was clipped by 4 bases and J by 9 bases, with 8 bases between them. The CDR3 extends over 11 amino acids. CDR1 is MNHEY, CDR2 SMNVEV, per germline (reference sequence). CDR3 region: CASSYGETQYF. CDR3 DNA sequence: TGTGCCAGCAGTTATGGGGAGACGCAGTATTTT.

The chain carries TRBV19 and TRBJ2-4; 8 bases map to TRBD1. Per the germline V gene, CDR1 is LNHDA and CDR2 is SQIVND (reference sequence). This CDR3 spans 15 amino acids. Germline trimming cut 6 bases from V and 0 bases from J; bases unmatched to any gene: 4. In DNA form, the CDR3 reads TGTGCCAGTAGGGACAGGGACCTAGCCAAAAACATTCAGTACTTC. As protein: CASRDRDLAKNIQYF. The whole variable domain, remainder taken from reference TRBV19 and TRBJ2-4, is DGGITQSPKYLFRKEGQNVTLSCEQNLNHDAMYWYRQDPGQGLRLIYYSQIVNDFQKGDIAEGYSVSREKKESFPLTVTSAQKNPTAFYLCASRDRDLAKNIQYFGAGTRLSVL.

The chain links TRBV7-2 to TRBJ1-2, with TRBD1 as a possible D gene (6 bases). Trimming pared 1 base from V and 6 bases from J, leaving 12 bases between. This CDR3 spans 14 amino acids. Germline CDR1 reads SGHTA; CDR2 reads FQGNSA. CDR3 region: CASSLERGLNGYTF. CDR3 nucleotides: TGTGCCAGCAGCTTAGAGCGGGGGCTTAATGGCTACACCTTC.